This TCR beta chain was sequenced for a study of cytomegalovirus exposure and HLA in healthy donors. Nominally healthy donors provided the samples, though records likely missed some immune exposures. Germline CDR1 is LNHDA and CDR2 is SQIVND (reference sequence). This CDR3 contains 13 residues. V was trimmed by 5 bases and J by 11 bases, leaving 16 bases between them. Primers: 60 Vbeta forward and 13 Jbeta reverse. Original handling: Unique TCR beta chains numbered around 80 million in a later analysis, with about 11 million shared. This table comes from immunoSEQ multiplex PCR, and its TCRdb copy is limited to in-frame clones, with some not included. Clonal size and the V and J genes are those of that table, whereas D and trimming came from the DNA. The sample records some 170,000 clones, approximately 78% being singletons. On this clone: Its antigen remains unknown.

Study findings and constraints: For cytomegalovirus status, the classifier reportedly gave diagnoses with high specificity and sensitivity. Later work found that TCR association rates differed between HLA loci; DRB1 had the most and HLA-C the fewest.

The origin of this receptor is a young woman in good health and CMV-seronegative. The chain combines TRBV19 with TRBJ2-4; D unclear. Sequencing used PBMCs. In DNA form, the CDR3 reads TGTGCCAGTAGTGACGATAACGCGAGGTTTCAGTACTTC. Translation: CASSDDNARFQYF. Together with reference TRBV19 and TRBJ2-4, the CDR3 gives the full variable domain: DGGITQSPKYLFRKEGQNVTLSCEQNLNHDAMYWYRQDPGQGLRLIYYSQIVNDFQKGDIAEGYSVSREKKESFPLTVTSAQKNPTAFYLCASSDDNARFQYFGAGTRLSVL.